This passage covers 15 T cell receptor beta chains from one sample sequenced in a study of cytomegalovirus exposure and HLA in healthy donors. PCR primers comprised 60 Vbeta and 13 Jbeta primers. Method: immunoSEQ multiplex PCR; TCRdb's copy keeps in-frame clones and lacks some. The sample consists of tens of thousands of clones, roughly 83% of them appearing once. The specimen sequenced was PBMCs. Source of these receptors: a man between 18 and 35 years old in good health and CMV-seronegative.

This clone has just a few counts. V and J are TRBV6-6 and TRBJ2-7; 7 bases agree with TRBD2. The V and J ends lost 4 bases and 1 base, in that order; junction bases with no gene match: 4. Germline values: CDR1 MNHNY, CDR2 SVGAGI (reference sequence). The CDR3 consists of 14 residues. CDR3 sequence reads: CASSFLGGSYEQYF. In DNA, the CDR3 is TGTGCCAGCAGTTTTTTGGGGGGGTCCTACGAGCAGTACTTC.

The V call is TRBV6-1, the J call TRBJ1-2, with unresolved D. CDR3 length: 11 residues. CDR1 MNHNS and CDR2 SASEGT come from the germline V gene. V lost 4 bases and J lost 5, with 5 bases in between. This chain's CDR3 is CASSGGYGYTF. In DNA, the CDR3 is TGTGCCAGCAGTGGAGGGTATGGCTACACCTTC.

The CDR3 DNA sequence: TGTGCCAGCAGCTTAGACCGGAGGACCCAGTACTTC. This gives the protein CASSLDRRTQYF. V gene TRBV7-9 combines with J gene TRBJ2-5; D call uncertain. CDR1 and CDR2 (germline): SEHNR, FQNEAQ (reference sequence). Trimming took 1 base from V and 7 from J, leaving 7 bases between them. The CDR3 loop spans 12 amino acids.

A few counts support this clone. The chain has TRBV6-1 and TRBJ1-1; possibly TRBD1 for D (5 bases). V was clipped by 6 bases and J by 4 bases, with 15 bases between them. From germline, CDR1 is MNHNS and CDR2 SASEGT. This CDR3 is 14 amino acids long. CDR3: CASRGGDASTEAFF. As DNA, the CDR3 is TGTGCCAGCAGGGGGGGGGACGCTAGCACTGAAGCTTTCTTT.

V gene TRBV6-1 combines with J gene TRBJ1-6, with TRBD1 matching over 11 bases. The germline CDR1 and CDR2 sequences are MNHNS and SASEGT. There are 15 residues in the CDR3. The ends lost 2 bases at V and 8 bases at J; junction bases unmatched: 2. In DNA, the CDR3 is TGTGCCAGCAGTGAAAGGACAGGGGGCGATTCACCCCTCCACTTT. As protein: CASSERTGGDSPLHF.

The CDR3 DNA sequence: TGTGCCTGGAGTGTAATAGCGGGAGTGGCGTACAATGAGCAGTTCTTC. Translating it yields CAWSVIAGVAYNEQFF. This chain joins TRBV30 and TRBJ2-1, with TRBD2 identical over 9 bases. This CDR3 has 16 residues. The germline V gene encodes CDR1 GTSNPN and CDR2 SVGIG (reference sequence). V was clipped by 0 bases and J by 4 bases; unmatched bases: 7.

The chain recombines TRBV6-5 with TRBJ1-2; TRBD1 might be the D (5 bases). Trimming cost V 5 bases and J 5 bases, with 12 bases left between them. Germline V gives CDR1 MNHEY, CDR2 SVGAGI. The CDR3 loop spans 13 amino acids. DNA of the CDR3: TGTGCCAGCAGTCGGACACCGTCATATGGCTACACCTTC. This translates into CASSRTPSYGYTF.

The chain links TRBV11-2 to TRBJ1-2; D possibly corresponds to TRBD1 (5 bases). The V end was cut by 3 bases, the J end by 0 bases, with 14 bases between. CDR1 and CDR2 (germline): SGHAT, FQNNGV. CDR3 length: 16 residues. As DNA, the CDR3 is TGTGCCAGCAGCTTTTCCAGGGAAGGCCCTAACTATGGCTACACCTTC. Translating gives CASSFSREGPNYGYTF.

This clone is a singleton in its sample. The chain uses TRBV19 and TRBJ2-1, with 15 bases fitting TRBD2. Germline CDR1 and CDR2: LNHDA and SQIVND (reference sequence). This CDR3 region has 19 residues. J gave up 2 bases and V 5 bases, and 10 bases lay outside the gene matches. CDR3 loop: CASSSGLAGGPGTYNEQFF. The CDR3 bases are TGTGCCAGTAGTTCCGGACTAGCGGGAGGGCCTGGGACCTACAATGAGCAGTTCTTC.

The chain employs TRBV5-1 and TRBJ2-7; 12 nucleotides agree with TRBD2. There are 19 residues in the CDR3. Germline V gene data show CDR1 as SGHRS and CDR2 as YFSETQ. V shed 0 bases and J 7 bases; nucleotides not matched to a gene: 17. The CDR3 reads CASSLGGQLSLAGGNEQYF. CDR3 in DNA: TGCGCCAGCAGCTTGGGGGGACAGCTTTCCCTAGCGGGAGGGAATGAGCAGTACTTC.

A single count supports this clone. The junction differs from germline at one of its ends, possibly a read error. The chain uses TRBV7-2 and TRBJ2-7, with 8 bases fitting TRBD2. This CDR3 is 14 amino acids long. CDR1 and CDR2 from the germline V gene are SGHTA and FQGNSA. CDR3: CASTRSGSSYGQYF. CDR3 DNA sequence: TGTGCCAGTACTCGGAGCGGGAGCTCCTACGGGCAGTACTTC.

The chain joins TRBV9 to TRBJ2-5, with 8 bases aligning to TRBD2. Germline V lookup: CDR1 SGDLS, CDR2 YYNGEE. Germline trimming cut 0 bases from V and 5 bases from J; bases unmatched to any gene: 15. This CDR3 has 18 amino acids. The CDR3 protein is CASSVGLGTSLSWETQYF. CDR3 nucleotides: TGTGCCAGCAGCGTAGGCCTCGGGACTAGTTTGTCGTGGGAGACCCAGTACTTC.

The chain recombines TRBV9 with TRBJ2-3; TRBD2 is a possible D gene (5 bases). Deletions cut 6 bases from V and 2 bases from J, with 19 bases between. The germline CDR1 and CDR2 sequences are SGDLS and YYNGEE. The CDR3 is 16 residues long. The CDR3 spells CASTPGWGDLTDTQYF. CDR3 nucleotide sequence: TGTGCCAGCACCCCCGGGTGGGGAGACCTCACAGATACGCAGTATTTT.

This chain connects TRBV7-8 to TRBJ1-1; possible D gene TRBD1, 5 bases. Germline V gene lookup returns CDR1 SGHVS and CDR2 FQNEAQ. The CDR3 is 16 amino acids. The germline V and J ends were trimmed by 6 bases and 1 base, with 18 bases remaining between them. CDR3 residues: CASREGHRAWNTEAFF. CDR3 nucleotide sequence: TGTGCCAGCAGGGAGGGGCATAGAGCCTGGAACACTGAAGCTTTCTTT.

The chain recombines TRBV18 with TRBJ2-5; 7 bases are shared with TRBD1. Germline lookup yields CDR1 KGHSH and CDR2 LQKENI. The length of the CDR3 is 14 residues. Trimming cost V 2 bases and J 3 bases; bases outside gene matches: 3. Here the CDR3 reads CASSPYDREETQYF. As DNA, the CDR3 is TGTGCCAGCTCACCATATGACAGGGAAGAGACCCAGTACTTC.